This T cell receptor (beta chain) was recorded in a study of T cell clonality in common variable immunodeficiency. Notes on the study in general: In common variable immunodeficiency, TCR beta chains reportedly carried fewer deletions and N-nucleotide insertions.

The method was immunoSEQ multiplex PCR; TCRdb's version includes in-frame clones alone and lacks a portion of them. Sampling found about 19,000 clones, none seen once. Germline-derived CDR1 and CDR2 are SGHDN and FVKESK. The CDR3 covers 16 residues. The ends were cut back, 4 bases at V and 7 bases at J, with 19 bases in the middle. Of CVID subjects, under 16 were female and around 27 male, mean age 40. This clone was counted many times. Its specificity is not known. The read comes to an end 3 residues before the CDR3 does, leaving the germline J gene to fill in the end. The origin of this receptor is a human donor with common variable immunodeficiency. The V and J genes are TRBV14 and TRBJ2-2, with a weak D call TRBD1 (5 bases). The specimen sequenced was peripheral blood mononuclear cells. The sequenced CDR3 bases are TGTGCCAGCAGCCCCTCCGAACGACAGTTTCTCGGGGAG. Translated, it gives CASSPSERQFLGE. The complete CDR3 protein is CASSPSERQFLGELFF.